This TCR beta chain was sequenced in a study of CD8 T cell repertoires and HIV-1 epitope variants. Survey-depth immunoSEQ sequencing covered TCR beta CDR3 regions. Some clones are missing from TCRdb's copy, which holds only in-frame ones; the method was immunoSEQ multiplex PCR. The sample has thousands of clones, 65% to 80% seen once. V gave up 4 bases and J gave up 4 bases, with 11 bases separating them. Germline V gene sequence: CDR1 MNHNY, CDR2 SVGAGI (reference sequence). This CDR3 has 14 residues. About this clone: Antigen specificity is unknown.

The receptor was isolated from a male donor with HIV. Specimen: cultured CD8+ T cells derived from PBMCs. The chain combines TRBV6-6 with TRBJ2-1, with D tentatively TRBD2 (5 bases). Written as DNA, the CDR3 is TGTGCCAGCAGTTCCCCGACTATTTACAATGAGCAGTTCTTC. Translation gives CASSSPTIYNEQFF.